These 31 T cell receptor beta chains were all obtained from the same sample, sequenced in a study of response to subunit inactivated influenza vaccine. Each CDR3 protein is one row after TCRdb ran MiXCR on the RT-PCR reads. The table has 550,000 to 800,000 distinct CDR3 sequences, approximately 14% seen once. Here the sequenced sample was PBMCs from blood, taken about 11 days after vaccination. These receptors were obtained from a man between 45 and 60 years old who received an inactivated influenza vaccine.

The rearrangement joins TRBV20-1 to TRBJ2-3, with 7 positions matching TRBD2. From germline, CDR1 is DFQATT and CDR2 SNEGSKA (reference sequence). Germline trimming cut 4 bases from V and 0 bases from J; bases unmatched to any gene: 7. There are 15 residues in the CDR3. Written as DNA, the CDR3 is TGCAGTGCTATTGGCGGGAGTAGGAGCACAGATACGCAGTATTTT. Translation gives CSAIGGSRSTDTQYF.

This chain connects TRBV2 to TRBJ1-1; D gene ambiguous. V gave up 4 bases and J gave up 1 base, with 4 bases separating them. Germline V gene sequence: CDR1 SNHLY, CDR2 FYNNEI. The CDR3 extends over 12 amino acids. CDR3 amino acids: CASSVQNTEAFF. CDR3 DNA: TGTGCCAGCAGTGTCCAGAACACTGAAGCTTTCTTT.

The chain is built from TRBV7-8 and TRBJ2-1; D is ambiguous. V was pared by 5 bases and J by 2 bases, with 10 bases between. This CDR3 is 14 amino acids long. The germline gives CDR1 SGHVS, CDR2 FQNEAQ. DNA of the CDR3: TGTGCCAGCAGCCCCCTGACTGCCTACAATGAGCAGTTCTTC. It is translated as CASSPLTAYNEQFF.

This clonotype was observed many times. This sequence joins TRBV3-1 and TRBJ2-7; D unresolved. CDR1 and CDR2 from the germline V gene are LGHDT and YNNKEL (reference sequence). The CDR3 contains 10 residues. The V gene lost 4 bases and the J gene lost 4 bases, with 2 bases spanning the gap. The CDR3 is CASSRYEQYF. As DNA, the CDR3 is TGTGCCAGCAGCCGATACGAGCAGTACTTC.

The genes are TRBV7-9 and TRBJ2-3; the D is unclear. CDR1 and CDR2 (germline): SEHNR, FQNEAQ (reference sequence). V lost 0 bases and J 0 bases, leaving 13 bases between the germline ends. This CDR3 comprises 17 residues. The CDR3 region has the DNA TGTGCCAGCAGCTTAGCATCTTGGCAGACTAGCACAGATACGCAGTATTTT. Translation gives CASSLASWQTSTDTQYF.

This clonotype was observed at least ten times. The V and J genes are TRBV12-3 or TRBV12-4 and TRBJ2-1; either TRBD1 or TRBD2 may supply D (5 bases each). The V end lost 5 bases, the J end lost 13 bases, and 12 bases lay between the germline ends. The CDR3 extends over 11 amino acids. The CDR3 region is CASSPLGVQFF. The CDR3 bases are TGTGCCAGCAGTCCCTTGGGGGTTCAGTTCTTC.

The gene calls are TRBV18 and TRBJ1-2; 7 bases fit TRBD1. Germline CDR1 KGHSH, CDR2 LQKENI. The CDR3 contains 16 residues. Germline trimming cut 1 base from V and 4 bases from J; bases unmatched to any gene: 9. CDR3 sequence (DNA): TGTGCCAGCTCACCACTTCAGGGGGAGCATGGCTATGGCTACACCTTC. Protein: CASSPLQGEHGYGYTF. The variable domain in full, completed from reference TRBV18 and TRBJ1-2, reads NAGVMQNPRHLVRRRGQEARLRCSPMKGHSHVYWYRQLPEEGLKFMVYLQKENIIDESGMPKERFSAEFPKEGPSILRIQQVVRGDSAAYFCASSPLQGEHGYGYTFGSGTRLTVV.

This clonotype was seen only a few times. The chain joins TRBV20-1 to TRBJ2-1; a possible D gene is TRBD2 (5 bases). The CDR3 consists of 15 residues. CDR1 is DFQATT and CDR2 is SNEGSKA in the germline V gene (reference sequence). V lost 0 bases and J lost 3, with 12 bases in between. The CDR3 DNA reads TGCAGTGCTAGAGATAGGGAGAACTACTACAATGAGCAGTTCTTC. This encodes CSARDRENYYNEQFF.

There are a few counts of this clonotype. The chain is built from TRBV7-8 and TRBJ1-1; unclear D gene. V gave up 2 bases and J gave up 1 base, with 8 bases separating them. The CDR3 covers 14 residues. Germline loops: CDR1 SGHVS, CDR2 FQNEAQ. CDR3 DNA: TGTGCCAGCAGCTTAAAGGACGGGAACACTGAAGCTTTCTTT. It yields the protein CASSLKDGNTEAFF. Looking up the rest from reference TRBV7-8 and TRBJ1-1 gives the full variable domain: GAGVSQSPRYKVAKRGQDVALRCDPISGHVSLFWYQQALGQGPEFLTYFQNEAQLDKSGLPSDRFFAERPEGSVSTLKIQRTQQEDSAVYLCASSLKDGNTEAFFGQGTRLTVV.

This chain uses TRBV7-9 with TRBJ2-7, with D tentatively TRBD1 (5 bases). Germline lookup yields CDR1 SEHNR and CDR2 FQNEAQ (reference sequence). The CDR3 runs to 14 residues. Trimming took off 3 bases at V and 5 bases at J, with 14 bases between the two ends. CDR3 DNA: TGTGCCAGCAGCTTCTCAGGGATTAAGGACGAGCAGTACTTC. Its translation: CASSFSGIKDEQYF. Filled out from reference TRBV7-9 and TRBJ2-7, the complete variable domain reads DTGVSQNPRHKITKRGQNVTFRCDPISEHNRLYWYRQTLGQGPEFLTYFQNEAQLEKSRLLSDRFSAERPKGSFSTLEIQRTEQGDSAMYLCASSFSGIKDEQYFGPGTRLTVT.

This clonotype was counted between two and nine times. The CDR3 nucleotides are TGTGCCAGCAGTTTCATAGCGGGAGTCCGGAACACCGGGGAGCTGTTTTTT. Its translation: CASSFIAGVRNTGELFF. This chain joins TRBV27 and TRBJ2-2; TRBD2 aligns across 9 bases. This CDR3 has 17 residues. Losses at the gene ends were 3 bases for V and 1 base for J; bases not matched to a gene: 6. The germline V gene has CDR1 MNHEY and CDR2 SMNVEV (reference sequence).

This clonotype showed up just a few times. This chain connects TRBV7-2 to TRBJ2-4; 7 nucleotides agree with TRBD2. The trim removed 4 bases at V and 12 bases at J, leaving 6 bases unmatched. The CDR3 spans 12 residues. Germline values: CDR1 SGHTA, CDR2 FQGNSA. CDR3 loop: CASSSTGGPQYF. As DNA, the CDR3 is TGTGCCAGCAGCTCAACGGGGGGACCTCAGTACTTC. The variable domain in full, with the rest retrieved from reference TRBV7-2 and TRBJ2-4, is GAGVSQSPSNKVTEKGKDVELRCDPISGHTALYWYRQSLGQGLEFLIYFQGNSAPDKSGLPSDRFSAERTGGSVSTLTIQRTQQEDSAVYLCASSSTGGPQYFGAGTRLSVL.

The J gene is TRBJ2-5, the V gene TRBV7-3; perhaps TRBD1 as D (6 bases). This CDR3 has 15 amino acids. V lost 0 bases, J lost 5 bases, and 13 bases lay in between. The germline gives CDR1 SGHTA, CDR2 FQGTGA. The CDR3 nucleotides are TGTGCCAGCAGCTTAACAGCAGGGGTCGGGGAGACCCAGTACTTC. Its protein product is CASSLTAGVGETQYF.

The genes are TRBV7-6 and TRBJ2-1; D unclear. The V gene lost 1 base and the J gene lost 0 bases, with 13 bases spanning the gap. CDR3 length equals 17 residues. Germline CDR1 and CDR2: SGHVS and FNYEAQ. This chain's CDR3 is CASSLVRLSSSYNEQFF. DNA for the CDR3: TGTGCCAGCAGCTTAGTTAGGTTATCGAGCTCCTACAATGAGCAGTTCTTC. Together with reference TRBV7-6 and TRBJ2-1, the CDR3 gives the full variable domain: GAGVSQSPRYKVTKRGQDVALRCDPISGHVSLYWYRQALGQGPEFLTYFNYEAQQDKSGLPNDRFSAERPEGSISTLTIQRTEQRDSAMYRCASSLVRLSSSYNEQFFGPGTRLTVL.

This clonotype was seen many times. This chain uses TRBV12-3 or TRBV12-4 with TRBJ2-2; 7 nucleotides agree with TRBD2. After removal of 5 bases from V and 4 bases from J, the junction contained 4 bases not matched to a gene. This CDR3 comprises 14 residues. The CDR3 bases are TGTGCCAGCAGTGCCAGCGGGACCACCGGGGAGCTGTTTTTT. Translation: CASSASGTTGELFF.

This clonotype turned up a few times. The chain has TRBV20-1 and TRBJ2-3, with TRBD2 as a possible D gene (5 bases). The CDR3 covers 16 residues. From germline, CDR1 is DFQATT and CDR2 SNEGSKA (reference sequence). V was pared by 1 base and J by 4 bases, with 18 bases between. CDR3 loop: CSARAFLAGSPDTQYF. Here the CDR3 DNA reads TGCAGTGCTAGAGCATTTTTGGCGGGCAGCCCAGATACGCAGTATTTT.

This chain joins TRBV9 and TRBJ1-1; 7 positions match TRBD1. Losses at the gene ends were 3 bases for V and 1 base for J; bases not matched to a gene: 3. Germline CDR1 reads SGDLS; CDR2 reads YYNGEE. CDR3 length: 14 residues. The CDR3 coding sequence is TGTGCCAGCAGCGCGCGGACAGGGAACACTGAAGCTTTCTTT. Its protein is CASSARTGNTEAFF.

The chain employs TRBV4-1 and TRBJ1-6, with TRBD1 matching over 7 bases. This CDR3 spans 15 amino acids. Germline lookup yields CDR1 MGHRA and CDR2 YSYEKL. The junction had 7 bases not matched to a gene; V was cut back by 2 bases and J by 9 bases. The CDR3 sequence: CASSQTGAGFSPLHF. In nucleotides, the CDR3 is TGCGCCAGCAGCCAAACAGGGGCTGGATTTTCACCCCTCCACTTT.

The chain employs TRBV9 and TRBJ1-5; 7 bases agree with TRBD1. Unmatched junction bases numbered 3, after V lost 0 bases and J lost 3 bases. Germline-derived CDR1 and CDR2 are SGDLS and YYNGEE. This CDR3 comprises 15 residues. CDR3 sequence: CASSVAGQPNQPQHF. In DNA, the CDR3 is TGTGCCAGCAGCGTAGCGGGACAGCCCAATCAGCCCCAGCATTTT.

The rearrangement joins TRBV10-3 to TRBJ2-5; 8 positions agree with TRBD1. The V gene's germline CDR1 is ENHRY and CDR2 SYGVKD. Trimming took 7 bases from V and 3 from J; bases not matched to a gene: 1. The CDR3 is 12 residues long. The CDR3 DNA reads TGTGCCATCAAGGGACAGGAAGAGACCCAGTACTTC. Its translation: CAIKGQEETQYF.

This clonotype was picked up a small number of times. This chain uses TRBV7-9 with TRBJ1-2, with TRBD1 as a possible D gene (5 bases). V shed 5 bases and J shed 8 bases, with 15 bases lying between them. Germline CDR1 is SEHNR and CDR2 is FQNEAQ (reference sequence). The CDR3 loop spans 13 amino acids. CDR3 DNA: TGTGCCAGCAGCCCCGGATTAGGGACCGGCTACACCTTC. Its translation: CASSPGLGTGYTF.

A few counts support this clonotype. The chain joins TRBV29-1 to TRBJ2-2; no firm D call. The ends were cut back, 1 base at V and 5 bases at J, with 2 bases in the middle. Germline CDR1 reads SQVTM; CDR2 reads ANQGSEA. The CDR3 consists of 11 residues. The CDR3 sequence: CSVEGTGELFF. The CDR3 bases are TGCAGCGTTGAAGGGACCGGGGAGCTGTTTTTT.

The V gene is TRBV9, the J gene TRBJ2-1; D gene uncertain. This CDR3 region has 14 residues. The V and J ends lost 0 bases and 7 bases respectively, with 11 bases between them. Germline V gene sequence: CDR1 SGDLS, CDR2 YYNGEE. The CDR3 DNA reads TGTGCCAGCAGCGTAGTTGGGTCAGTAAATGAGCAGTTCTTC. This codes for CASSVVGSVNEQFF.

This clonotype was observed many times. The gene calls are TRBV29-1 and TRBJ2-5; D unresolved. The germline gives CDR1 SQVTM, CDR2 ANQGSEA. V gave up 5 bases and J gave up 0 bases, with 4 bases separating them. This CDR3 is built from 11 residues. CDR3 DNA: TGCAGCGTTTTGTACCAAGAGACCCAGTACTTC. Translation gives CSVLYQETQYF. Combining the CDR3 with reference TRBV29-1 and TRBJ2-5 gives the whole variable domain SAVISQKPSRDICQRGTSLTIQCQVDSQVTMMFWYRQQPGQSLTLIATANQGSEATYESGFVIDKFPISRPNLTFSTLTVSNMSPEDSSIYLCSVLYQETQYFGPGTRLLVL.

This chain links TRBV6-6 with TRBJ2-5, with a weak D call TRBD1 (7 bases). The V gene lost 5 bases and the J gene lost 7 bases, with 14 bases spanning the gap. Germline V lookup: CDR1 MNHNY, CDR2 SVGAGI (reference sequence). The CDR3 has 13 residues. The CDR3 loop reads CASSPQGGRTQYF. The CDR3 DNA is TGTGCCAGCAGTCCCCAGGGGGGAAGGACCCAGTACTTC.

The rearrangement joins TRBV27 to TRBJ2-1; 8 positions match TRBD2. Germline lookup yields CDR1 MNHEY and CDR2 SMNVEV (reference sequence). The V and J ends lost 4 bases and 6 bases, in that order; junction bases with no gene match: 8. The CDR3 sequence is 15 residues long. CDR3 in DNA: TGTGCCAGCAGTTGGGGCGGGGGGCCCATCAATGAGCAGTTCTTC. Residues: CASSWGGGPINEQFF.

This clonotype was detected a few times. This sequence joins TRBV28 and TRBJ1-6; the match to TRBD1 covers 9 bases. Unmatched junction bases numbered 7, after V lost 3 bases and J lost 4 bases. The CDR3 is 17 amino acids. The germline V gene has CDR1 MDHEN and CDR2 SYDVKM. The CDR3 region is CASSLRTGVRYNSPLHF. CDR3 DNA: TGTGCCAGCAGTTTGCGGACAGGGGTTCGGTATAATTCACCCCTCCACTTT.

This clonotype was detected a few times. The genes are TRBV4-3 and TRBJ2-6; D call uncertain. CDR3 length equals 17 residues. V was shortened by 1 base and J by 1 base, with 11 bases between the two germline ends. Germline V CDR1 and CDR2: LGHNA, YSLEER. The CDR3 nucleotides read TGCGCCAGCAGCCAAGCTTATCAGGAATCTGGGGCCAACGTCCTGACTTTC. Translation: CASSQAYQESGANVLTF.

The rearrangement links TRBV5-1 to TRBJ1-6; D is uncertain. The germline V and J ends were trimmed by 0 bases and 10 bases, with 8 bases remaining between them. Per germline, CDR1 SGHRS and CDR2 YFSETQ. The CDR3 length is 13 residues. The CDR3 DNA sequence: TGCGCCAGCAGCTTGGAAGAAGGGTCACCCCTCCACTTT. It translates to CASSLEEGSPLHF.

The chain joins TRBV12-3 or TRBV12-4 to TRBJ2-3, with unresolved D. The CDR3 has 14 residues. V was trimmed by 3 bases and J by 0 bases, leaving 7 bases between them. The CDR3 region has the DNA TGTGCCAGCAGTTTCGGGTATAGCACAGATACGCAGTATTTT. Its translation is CASSFGYSTDTQYF.

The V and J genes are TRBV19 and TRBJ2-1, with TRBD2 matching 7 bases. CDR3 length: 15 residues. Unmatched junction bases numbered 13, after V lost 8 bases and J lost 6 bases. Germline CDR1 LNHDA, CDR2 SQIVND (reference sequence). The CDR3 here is CASGLLAVPGNEQFF. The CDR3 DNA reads TGTGCCAGTGGACTCCTAGCGGTACCTGGCAATGAGCAGTTCTTC.